This record covers a single T cell receptor (beta chain). The antigen is unknown. This entry comes from a study of breast tumors, draining lymph nodes, adjacent tissues. Germline lookup yields CDR1 MGHRA and CDR2 YSYEKL. The CDR3 spans 13 residues. Trimming cost V 0 bases and J 8 bases, with 10 bases left between them. Breast cancer patients provided tissue from their axillary draining lymph nodes. TCRdb passed the multiplex PCR reads through MiXCR, listing each CDR3 protein once. This table has some 110,000 distinct CDR3 sequences, approximately 28% appearing once. Regarding the study as a whole: Tumor repertoires ranked between lymph nodes and nontumor tissue in diversity, with V and J gene preferences. That most tumor T cells come from lymph nodes remained unproven. Luminal-like breast cancer showed significantly higher tumor–nontumor repertoire similarity than basal-like. Data fit most tumor T cells coming from lymph node, expanding in tumor.

The chain recombines TRBV4-1 with TRBJ1-2, with a weak D call TRBD1 (5 bases). The specimen sequenced was axillary lymph node tissue. This clonotype was obtained from a female donor with breast cancer. Some clones in this sample may be carry-over from other donors' samples. CDR3 nucleotides: TGCGCCAGCAGCCAAGATAACGAGGGGGGCTACACCTTC. Translating gives CASSQDNEGGYTF.